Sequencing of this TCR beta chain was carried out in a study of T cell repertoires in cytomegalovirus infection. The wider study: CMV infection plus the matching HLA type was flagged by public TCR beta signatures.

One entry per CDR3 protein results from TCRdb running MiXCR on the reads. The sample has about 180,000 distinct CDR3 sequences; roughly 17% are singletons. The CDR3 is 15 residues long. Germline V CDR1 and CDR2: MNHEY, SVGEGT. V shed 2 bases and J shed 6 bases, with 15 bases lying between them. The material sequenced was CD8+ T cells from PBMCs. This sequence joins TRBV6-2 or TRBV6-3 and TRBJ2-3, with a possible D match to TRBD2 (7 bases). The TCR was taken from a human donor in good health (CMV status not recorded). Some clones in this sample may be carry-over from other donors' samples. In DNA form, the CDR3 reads TGTGCCAGCAGTTACGGCGGGGGCCCCAGGGATACGCAGTATTTT. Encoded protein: CASSYGGGPRDTQYF.